This is a list of T cell receptor beta chains from one sample in a study of Ad26.COV2.S vaccination and SARS-CoV-2 variants. The assay was immunoSEQ multiplex PCR, and TCRdb's table has in-frame clones only and misses some. In the table there are some 370,000 clones, roughly 85% of which are singletons. Sequences were derived from peripheral blood, sampled in a trial of Ad26.COV2.S vaccine versus placebo. These receptors were obtained from a person between 18 and 65 years old who received the Ad26.COV2.S COVID-19 vaccine or a placebo. The CDR3 runs from the conserved cysteine through the conserved F or W. D genes are given only for firm matches. Expanded clones are given a class, and other clones once, few, many or no size at all.

abundance | d_gene | j_gene | v_gene | CDR3nt | CDR3aa
. | TRBD2 | TRBJ2-4 | TRBV3-1/TRBV3-2 | TGTGCCAGCAGCCAAAACCTAGCGGGAGTGTCCAACATTCAGTACTTC | CASSQNLAGVSNIQYF
once | . | TRBJ2-2 | TRBV6-4 | TGTGCCAGCAGTCCGAGACGGACTACTAGGAACACCGGGGAGCTGTTTTTT | CASSPRRTTRNTGELFF
. | . | TRBJ1-2 | TRBV12-5 | TGTGCTAGTGGCCCCTTAGGGGCGGACTATGGCTACACCTTC | CASGPLGADYGYTF
. | . | TRBJ1-2 | TRBV6-4 | TGTGCCAGCAGAGCCCGGGCCACCCAATTCGCCGGCTACACCTTC | CASRARATQFAGYTF
. | . | TRBJ1-2 | TRBV2 | TGTGCCAGCGGAACGGGGGGCTACACCTTC | CASGTGGYTF
. | TRBD1 | TRBJ2-5 | TRBV5-1 | TGCGCCAGCAGCCGCGACAGGGGGCAAGAGACCCAGTACTTC | CASSRDRGQETQYF
. | . | TRBJ2-5 | TRBV6-6 | TGTGCCAGCAGTTACTCGAGACTGCTACAAGAGACCCAGTACTTC | CASSYSRLLQETQYF
once | . | TRBJ2-7 | TRBV30 | TGTGCCTGGAGCGGAGGGGGTACAGGGTTAAACGAGCAGTACTTC | CAWSGGGTGLNEQYF
. | . | TRBJ1-2 | TRBV11-3 | TGTGCCAGCAGCGGGCGGGACCGCAGTGGCTACACCTTC | CASSGRDRSGYTF
. | . | TRBJ1-5 | TRBV18 | TGTGCCAGCTCCCTAACCCGGACGGGGCAGGCCCAGCATTTT | CASSLTRTGQAQHF
. | . | TRBJ2-7 | TRBV5-1 | TGCGCCAGCAGCTCGATCAGAGGAGAGCAGTACTTC | CASSSIRGEQYF
few | TRBD2 | TRBJ2-1 | TRBV7-9 | TGTGCCAGCAGCTTGAGGACTAGCGGGAGGTCAACTGAGCAGTTCTTC | CASSLRTSGRSTEQFF
. | TRBD1 | TRBJ2-1 | TRBV27 | TGTGCCAGCAGTTTAACAGGGGGCACCTACAATGAGCAGTTCTTC | CASSLTGGTYNEQFF
. | . | TRBJ1-1 | TRBV30 | TGTGCCTGGAGCCGCCGGAACACTGAAGCTTTCTTT | CAWSRRNTEAFF
. | . | TRBJ2-3 | TRBV7-9 | TGTGCCAGCAGCTCCGGAGGGGCGAGCACAGATACGCAGTATTTT | CASSSGGASTDTQYF
. | . | TRBJ2-3 | TRBV12-3/TRBV12-4 | TGTGCCAGCAGAACGGGCAGCTCAGATACGCAGTATTTT | CASRTGSSDTQYF
. | . | TRBJ1-1 | TRBV3-1/TRBV3-2 | TGTGCCAGCAGCCAAGATAGGCGGGGAACTGAAGCTTTCTTT | CASSQDRRGTEAFF